Sequencing of this T cell receptor (beta chain) was carried out in a study of T-cell memory formation after mild COVID-19. Study as a whole: TCR clusters largely stayed donor specific.

In its sample, this clonotype was seen a few times. Its antigen remains unidentified. TCRdb passed the 5' RACE reads through MiXCR, listing each CDR3 protein once. The profile shows fewer than 700,000 distinct CDR3 sequences, 20% to 25% of them singletons. Overall study findings and caveats: Researchers report contracting CD4+ clones mostly in CM and EM, with CD8+ clones in EMRA. A second wave expanding day 15 to 37 was CD4+-biased; contracting clones were balanced. Nothing confirmed that second-wave clones peaking on day 37 were specific for SARS-CoV-2.

The CDR3 is 13 residues long. The trim removed 4 bases at V and 7 bases at J, leaving 5 bases unmatched. From germline, CDR1 is SNHLY and CDR2 FYNNEI. The chain recombines TRBV2 with TRBJ1-2; TRBD1 matches 8 bases. This sequence was found in an adult woman who had mild COVID-19 (a few samples of this study predate the infection). Cell type and time point are not known. Specimen: PBMCs or a T cell subset sorted from them (not recorded which). Here the CDR3 DNA reads TGTGCCAGCAGTGGCCAGGGGGCCGTTGGCTACACCTTC. Translated: CASSGQGAVGYTF.